These T cell receptor beta chains were read from a single sample in a study of Tregs in tolerant kidney transplant recipients. Clones were read by immunoSEQ multiplex PCR, and TCRdb kept only the in-frame ones, dropping some. Of 85,000 to 100,000 clones detected, 80% to 95% appear once; the ten largest clones hold approximately 0.5%. Source: CD4+ T cells from blood, taken before the transplant. The receptors were sampled from a human donor who received a combined kidney and bone marrow transplant. CDR3s include the opening cysteine and the closing phenylalanine or tryptophan. The order of the fields is clone size, D gene, V gene, J gene, CDR3 protein, CDR3 DNA. The D gene is left open where the match is weak. A clone size is listed for some rows: how often the clone was seen (once, few, many), or a class if it is expanded.

clone_size: .
d_call: .
v_call: TRBV19
j_call: TRBJ2-6
cdr3_aa: CASSIGEVANVLTF
cdr3_nt: TGTGCCAGTAGTATAGGCGAAGTAGCCAACGTCCTGACTTTC

clone_size: .
d_call: .
v_call: TRBV6-6
j_call: TRBJ2-2
cdr3_aa: CASSYQIITGELFF
cdr3_nt: TGTGCCAGCAGTTATCAGATTATCACCGGGGAGCTGTTTTTT

clone_size: once
d_call: TRBD2
v_call: TRBV7-9
j_call: TRBJ2-1
cdr3_aa: CASSLSLAGSYNEQFF
cdr3_nt: TGTGCCAGCAGCTTATCTCTAGCGGGCTCCTACAATGAGCAGTTCTTC

clone_size: .
d_call: TRBD2
v_call: TRBV19
j_call: TRBJ2-1
cdr3_aa: CASSTDRAGGLVSYNEQFF
cdr3_nt: TGTGCCAGTAGTACTGATCGGGCGGGAGGCTTAGTCTCCTACAATGAGCAGTTCTTC

clone_size: .
d_call: TRBD1
v_call: TRBV5-1
j_call: TRBJ1-1
cdr3_aa: CASSLGDRVNTEAFF
cdr3_nt: TGCGCCAGCAGCTTGGGGGACAGGGTGAACACTGAAGCTTTCTTT

clone_size: .
d_call: .
v_call: TRBV7-3
j_call: TRBJ2-1
cdr3_aa: CASSLSGYNEQFF
cdr3_nt: TGTGCCAGCAGCCTCTCGGGGTACAATGAGCAGTTCTTC

clone_size: .
d_call: .
v_call: TRBV9
j_call: TRBJ2-3
cdr3_aa: CASSVDRGGTQYF
cdr3_nt: TGTGCCAGCAGCGTAGACCGGGGAGGTACGCAGTATTTT

clone_size: .
d_call: TRBD2
v_call: TRBV5-6
j_call: TRBJ2-3
cdr3_aa: CASSLGLGTSIHTQYF
cdr3_nt: TGTGCCAGCAGCTTGGGGCTGGGGACTAGCATTCATACGCAGTATTTT

clone_size: .
d_call: .
v_call: TRBV28
j_call: TRBJ2-1
cdr3_aa: CASSLGGATSYNEQFF
cdr3_nt: TGTGCCAGCAGCCTTGGAGGGGCCACCTCCTACAATGAGCAGTTCTTC

clone_size: .
d_call: TRBD2
v_call: TRBV10-3
j_call: TRBJ2-1
cdr3_aa: CAISGREVPSLNEQFF
cdr3_nt: TGTGCCATCAGTGGGCGGGAGGTGCCCTCCCTCAATGAGCAGTTCTTC

clone_size: .
d_call: .
v_call: TRBV11-1
j_call: TRBJ1-2
cdr3_aa: CASSQRIEGVGGYTF
cdr3_nt: TGTGCCAGCAGCCAGAGGATAGAGGGAGTAGGCGGCTACACCTTC

clone_size: .
d_call: .
v_call: TRBV6-5
j_call: TRBJ2-2
cdr3_aa: CASSYRGGELFF
cdr3_nt: TGTGCCAGCAGTTACCGGGGCGGGGAGCTGTTTTTT

clone_size: once
d_call: TRBD1
v_call: TRBV18
j_call: TRBJ1-2
cdr3_aa: CASSPSTGTDVYGYTF
cdr3_nt: TGTGCCAGCTCACCTAGTACCGGGACAGACGTTTATGGCTACACCTTC

clone_size: .
d_call: .
v_call: TRBV11-2
j_call: TRBJ2-1
cdr3_aa: CASSRGGLRGRPRNEQFF
cdr3_nt: TGTGCCAGCAGCAGGGGGGGCCTCAGGGGGCGCCCCCGCAATGAGCAGTTCTTC

clone_size: .
d_call: .
v_call: TRBV5-1
j_call: TRBJ1-2
cdr3_aa: CASSLGQGSGYTF
cdr3_nt: TGCGCCAGCAGCTTGGGGCAGGGATCCGGCTACACCTTC

clone_size: .
d_call: .
v_call: TRBV5-1
j_call: TRBJ1-2
cdr3_aa: CASSTPGIGYGYTF
cdr3_nt: TGCGCCAGCAGCACGCCGGGGATTGGCTATGGCTACACCTTC